These 14 T cell receptor beta chains share one sample of origin, sequenced in a study of T-cell memory formation after mild COVID-19. MiXCR, applied by TCRdb to the 5' RACE reads, yields one record per CDR3 protein. The sample contains tens of thousands of distinct CDR3 sequences, approximately 16% of which appear only once. The source material was PBMCs or a T cell subset sorted from them (not recorded which). These receptors came from a man aged 18 to 29 who had mild COVID-19 (a few samples of this study predate the infection). Cell type and time point are not known.

This clonotype turned up a few times. The CDR3 DNA reads TGTGCCAGCAGGCCCGGGACAGGGGGACGACAGCCCCAGCATTTT. Amino acids: CASRPGTGGRQPQHF. This chain links TRBV6-5 with TRBJ1-5, with 11 bases matching TRBD1. V was clipped by 6 bases and J by 7 bases; unmatched bases: 8. Looked up from germline, CDR1 is MNHEY and CDR2 is SVGAGI. The CDR3 extends over 15 amino acids.

V is TRBV7-9 and J is TRBJ2-1; TRBD2 matches 13 bases. V dropped 5 bases and J dropped 5; count of bases not matched to a gene: 0. The CDR3 length is 14 residues. In germline, CDR1 is SEHNR, CDR2 FQNEAQ (reference sequence). The CDR3: CASSTSGGDNEQFF. As DNA, the CDR3 is TGTGCCAGCAGCACTAGCGGGGGGGACAATGAGCAGTTCTTC.

The rearrangement joins TRBV4-1 to TRBJ1-5, with TRBD1 identical over 7 bases. V gave up 3 bases and J gave up 5 bases; unmatched junction bases: 7. The CDR3 has 15 residues. Per the germline V gene, CDR1 is MGHRA and CDR2 is YSYEKL. The CDR3 loop reads CASSQRDSVDQPQHF. DNA for the CDR3: TGCGCCAGCAGCCAGAGGGACAGCGTAGATCAGCCCCAGCATTTT.

Many counts were recorded for this clonotype. The gene calls are TRBV20-1 and TRBJ2-7; D unclear. Looked up from germline, CDR1 is DFQATT and CDR2 is SNEGSKA (reference sequence). Trimming took 4 bases from V and 0 from J, leaving 16 bases between them. The CDR3 runs 15 residues. CDR3 coding DNA: TGCAGTGCTATTAGCACCCGAGGCAGCTCCTACGAGCAGTACTTC. It translates to CSAISTRGSSYEQYF.

On this clonotype itself: A read error may be the cause here, since a much bigger clone is one base away. The genes are TRBV25-1 and TRBJ2-3; TRBD1 matches 7 bases. In germline, CDR1 is MGHDK, CDR2 SYGVNS. The CDR3 is 14 residues long. This CDR3 is CSSSEGQDPDTQYF. The CDR3 region has the DNA TGTTCCAGCAGTGAAGGACAGGACCCGGATACGCAGTATTTT. The full variable domain, rest sourced from reference TRBV25-1 and TRBJ2-3, is EADIYQTPRYLVIGTGKKITLECSQTMGHDKMYWYQQDPGMELHLIHYSYGVNSTEKGDLSSESTVSRIRTEHFPLTLESARPSHTSQYLCSSSEGQDPDTQYFGPGTRLTVL.

This clonotype was recorded many times. The V call is TRBV21-1, the J call TRBJ2-5; the DNA was not used to check the table's D call, TRBD1. TRBV21-1 is flagged as a pseudogene. CDR3 length: 12 amino acids. The CDR3 is CARRGQEETQYF. The CDR3 bases are TGTGCCCGACGGGGACAAGAAGAGACCCAGTACTTC.

The chain joins TRBV10-3 to TRBJ2-5; perhaps D is TRBD1 or TRBD2 (6 bases each). The V end was cut by 4 bases, the J end by 7 bases, with 19 bases between. This CDR3 contains 15 residues. Germline CDR1 and CDR2: ENHRY and SYGVKD. CDR3 DNA: TGTGCCATCAGTGCGATAGGGGGGATCCCCGGGACCCAGTACTTC. Translating gives CAISAIGGIPGTQYF.

This clonotype was detected only a few times. The chain has TRBV4-1 and TRBJ1-2; 7 positions match TRBD1. This CDR3 is 14 amino acids long. V shed 5 bases and J 0 bases; nucleotides not matched to a gene: 3. Germline assignment: CDR1 MGHRA and CDR2 YSYEKL. The CDR3 DNA sequence: TGCGCCAGCAGCGGGACAGAGCCTAACTATGGCTACACCTTC. Encoded protein: CASSGTEPNYGYTF.

V is TRBV29-1 and J is TRBJ2-2; maybe TRBD2 (5 bases). CDR3 length equals 12 residues. Trimming removed 6 bases at V and 7 bases at J, with 12 bases between. The germline V gene encodes CDR1 SQVTM and CDR2 ANQGSEA. The CDR3 nucleotides are TGCAGCGTCGAACTAGTGAGCGGGGAGCTGTTTTTT. Its translation: CSVELVSGELFF.

V usage is TRBV27 and J usage is TRBJ1-3; D is perhaps TRBD1 (6 bases). The CDR3 has 15 amino acids. Germline V lookup: CDR1 MNHEY, CDR2 SMNVEV (reference sequence). Trimming removed 5 bases from V and 8 bases from J, with 19 bases in between. CDR3 in DNA: TGTGCCAGCAGTCCACGATACAGGGCGGAAGACACCATATATTTT. Its protein product is CASSPRYRAEDTIYF.

This clonotype was observed a handful of times. The rearrangement joins TRBV15 to TRBJ2-5; 8 positions agree with TRBD1. Per germline, CDR1 LNHNV and CDR2 YYDKDF (reference sequence). V trimming: 5 bases; J trimming: 5 bases; junction bases outside the gene matches: 1. CDR3 length equals 12 residues. CDR3 residues: CATSRQGETQYF. CDR3 DNA sequence: TGTGCCACCAGCCGACAGGGGGAGACCCAGTACTTC.

This clonotype was seen more than once but under ten times. This rearrangement joins TRBV5-1 to TRBJ1-5, with 7 bases fitting TRBD1. The V segment lost 5 bases and the J segment 3 bases; nucleotides outside the gene matches: 5. The germline V gene has CDR1 SGHRS and CDR2 YFSETQ. The CDR3 consists of 14 residues. CDR3 bases: TGCGCCAGCAGTCCGACAGGGAACAATCAGCCCCAGCATTTT. Translating gives CASSPTGNNQPQHF.

This clonotype was counted only a few times. The V and J genes are TRBV27 and TRBJ2-1; 10 nucleotides align to TRBD2. The CDR3 extends over 14 amino acids. The germline CDR1 and CDR2 sequences are MNHEY and SMNVEV (reference sequence). J gave up 8 bases and V 3 bases, and 4 bases lay outside the gene matches. The CDR3 bases are TGTGCCAGCAGTTTGAGCGGGGGGGCCCATGAGCAGTTCTTC. Its translation: CASSLSGGAHEQFF.

The V gene is TRBV7-9, the J gene TRBJ2-5, with 7 bases lining up with TRBD1. Germline V lookup: CDR1 SEHNR, CDR2 FQNEAQ (reference sequence). V dropped 4 bases and J dropped 2; count of bases not matched to a gene: 4. This CDR3 has 14 residues. CDR3 bases: TGTGCCAGCAGCTCGACAGGGTTACAAGAGACCCAGTACTTC. Residues: CASSSTGLQETQYF.